This T cell receptor (beta chain) was sequenced for a study of cytomegalovirus exposure and HLA in healthy donors. About the research overall: Within the Caucasian-associated ancestry cluster were around 81% of the roughly 430 genotyped donors. Broader study findings: Earlier analysis yielded a pattern in which most TCR beta V segments were productive about 87% or about 30% of the time.

CDR3 length equals 13 residues. Germline assignment: CDR1 SGHTA and CDR2 FQGNSA. Trimming stripped 2 bases from V and 14 bases from J, with 15 bases between. Healthy donors of bone marrow made up the group. Turning to this clone: As yet, its antigen is unknown.

Both 60 Vbeta primers and 13 Jbeta primers went into the PCR. The table came from immunoSEQ multiplex PCR; TCRdb's copy has only in-frame clones and leaves some out. The sample yields fewer than 200,000 clones, around 80% seen once. The sequenced material came from PBMCs. The gene calls are TRBV7-2 and TRBJ1-4; tentative D call: TRBD1 (5 bases). This sequence originates from a female donor in good health and CMV-seronegative. Here the CDR3 DNA reads TGTGCCAGCAGCTTACCAAAGTCACAGGTTCTGTTTTTT. This gives the protein CASSLPKSQVLFF.